These 32 T cell receptor beta chains came from one sample sequenced in a study of early T cells in non-severe SARS-CoV-2 infection. TCRdb reprocessed the 5' RACE reads with MiXCR, giving one entry per CDR3 protein. Of about 56,000 distinct CDR3 sequences detected, about 14% appear once; the ten largest clones hold about 4%. The sequencing used whole blood, collected at baseline. Every receptor here comes from an adult who was a healthcare worker with PCR-confirmed SARS-CoV-2 infection or an uninfected control (not recorded which).

This chain uses TRBV27 with TRBJ1-3; D perhaps matches TRBD1 (5 bases). The germline CDR1 and CDR2 sequences are MNHEY and SMNVEV (reference sequence). With 5 bases removed from V and 2 bases from J, the gap between germline ends came to 10 bases. CDR3 length equals 14 residues. CDR3: CASSRWGAGNTIYF. For the CDR3, the DNA is TGTGCCAGCAGTCGTTGGGGGGCTGGAAACACCATATATTTT.

This clonotype came up a few times. The chain carries TRBV4-1 and TRBJ1-1, with D tentatively TRBD1 (5 bases). The V end was cut by 0 bases, the J end by 11 bases, with 16 bases between. This CDR3 region has 14 residues. Germline loops: CDR1 MGHRA, CDR2 YSYEKL. CDR3 residues: CASSQDSRGTEAFF. Here the CDR3 DNA reads TGCGCCAGCAGCCAAGATTCTAGGGGAACAGAGGCTTTCTTT.

The rearrangement uses TRBV13 and TRBJ2-3; D call uncertain. There are 14 residues in the CDR3. CDR1 and CDR2 from the germline V gene are PRHDT and FYEKMQ (reference sequence). Trimming stripped 0 bases from V and 2 bases from J, with 6 bases between. The CDR3 nucleotides read TGTGCCAGCAGCTTAGGCGGGTTCACAGATACGCAGTATTTT. It codes for CASSLGGFTDTQYF.

This clonotype was counted a few times. The genes are TRBV20-1 and TRBJ2-6, with D unresolved. Germline V lookup: CDR1 DFQATT, CDR2 SNEGSKA (reference sequence). There are 13 residues in the CDR3. Trimming removed 5 bases at V and 1 base at J, with 6 bases between. The CDR3 loop reads CSAVRSGANVLTF. The DNA of the CDR3 is TGCAGTGCTGTACGATCTGGGGCCAACGTCCTGACTTTC.

This clonotype was recorded at least ten times. This chain connects TRBV4-1 to TRBJ1-2; no clear D. Germline V gene lookup returns CDR1 MGHRA and CDR2 YSYEKL. The germline V and J ends were trimmed by 1 base and 6 bases, with 15 bases remaining between them. This CDR3 has 15 residues. In nucleotides, the CDR3 is TGCGCCAGCAGCCAAGTACACCGGCAGATCGATGGCTACACCTTC. It encodes CASSQVHRQIDGYTF.

This clonotype was seen a handful of times. The chain couples TRBV27 to TRBJ2-7; 13 positions match TRBD2. Unmatched junction bases numbered 4, after V lost 6 bases and J lost 5 bases. The CDR3 extends over 14 amino acids. Germline V gives CDR1 MNHEY, CDR2 SMNVEV (reference sequence). CDR3: CASSTSGRAHEQYF. CDR3 nucleotide sequence: TGTGCCAGCAGCACTAGCGGGAGGGCCCACGAGCAGTACTTC.

The table lists this clonotype with a few counts. CDR3 bases: TGCAGTGCTAGACAGCTAATAGAGACCCAGTACTTC. As protein: CSARQLIETQYF. The gene calls are TRBV20-1 and TRBJ2-5, with D hard to call. There are 12 residues in the CDR3. Trimming took off 2 bases at V and 4 bases at J, with 8 bases between the two ends. Germline V gives CDR1 DFQATT, CDR2 SNEGSKA (reference sequence).

Notes on this clonotype: Compared with germline, one end of the junction differs, possibly owing to a read error. J is TRBJ1-3 and V is TRBV11-2; no clear D. This CDR3 has 12 residues. Per germline, CDR1 SGHAT and CDR2 FQNNGV. Here the CDR3 reads CASSLGGNAIYF. CDR3 bases: TGTGCCAGCAGCTTAGGGGGAAACGCCATATATTTT.

This rearrangement joins TRBV20-1 to TRBJ2-7; D unresolved. CDR1 is DFQATT and CDR2 is SNEGSKA in the germline V gene (reference sequence). This CDR3 has 15 residues. Trimming removed 0 bases from V and 4 bases from J, with 16 bases in between. CDR3 nucleotides: TGCAGTGCTAGAGATCAGACCCGCAAATCTTACGAGCAGTACTTC. The encoded protein is CSARDQTRKSYEQYF.

This clonotype was picked up a small number of times. The CDR3 reads CASSSSRGYTF. CDR3 coding DNA: TGTGCCAGCAGTTCTTCCCGGGGCTACACCTTC. The V call is TRBV28, the J call TRBJ1-2; no firm D call. The length of the CDR3 is 11 residues. Trimming took 4 bases from V and 8 from J, leaving 8 bases between them. Germline V gene sequence: CDR1 MDHEN, CDR2 SYDVKM.

The rearrangement uses TRBV20-1 and TRBJ2-5; D gene uncertain. The CDR3 runs 13 residues. Trimming removed 6 bases at V and 1 base at J, with 12 bases between. Germline CDR1 and CDR2: DFQATT and SNEGSKA (reference sequence). The CDR3 is CSAVMRSQETQYF. The CDR3 DNA sequence: TGCAGTGCGGTAATGCGATCCCAAGAGACCCAGTACTTC.

The chain uses TRBV4-1 and TRBJ1-4; D is undetermined. The CDR3 totals 15 residues. Per the germline V gene, CDR1 is MGHRA and CDR2 is YSYEKL. V lost 0 bases and J 7 bases, leaving 12 bases between the germline ends. The CDR3 DNA follows: TGCGCCAGCAGCCAAGATCGTTTAAGTACTGAAAAACTGTTTTTT. Translating it yields CASSQDRLSTEKLFF.

In this sample, this clonotype turned up many times. The rearrangement uses TRBV12-3 or TRBV12-4 and TRBJ1-1; D not resolved. This CDR3 has 14 amino acids. Trimming took off 6 bases at V and 5 bases at J, with 16 bases between the two ends. For the CDR3, the DNA is TGTGCCAGCAGCCCTTTGACATATTTAACTGAAGCTTTCTTT. Its protein product is CASSPLTYLTEAFF.

The rearrangement joins TRBV5-1 to TRBJ1-2; tentative D call: TRBD1 (5 bases). V was trimmed by 1 base and J by 0 bases, leaving 13 bases between them. This CDR3 is built from 16 residues. Germline V gene data show CDR1 as SGHRS and CDR2 as YFSETQ. The CDR3 loop is CASSLLRQGANYGYTF. The CDR3 DNA is TGCGCCAGCAGCTTGTTACGCCAGGGAGCTAACTATGGCTACACCTTC.

The chain uses TRBV4-1 and TRBJ2-3, with 9 bases identical to TRBD2. The CDR3 totals 16 residues. V trimming: 4 bases; J trimming: 0 bases; junction bases outside the gene matches: 5. The V gene's germline CDR1 is MGHRA and CDR2 YSYEKL. CDR3 bases: TGCGCCAGCAGCCTCTTGCTAGCGGGAAGCACAGATACGCAGTATTTT. Protein product: CASSLLLAGSTDTQYF.

This clonotype appeared a few times. The chain carries TRBV10-3 and TRBJ2-1; no clear D gene. The CDR3 length is 13 residues. Germline CDR1 ENHRY, CDR2 SYGVKD. The V and J ends lost 7 bases and 4 bases respectively, with 11 bases between them. The CDR3 nucleotides are TGTGCCATCACAAACGACGGGTACAATGAGCAGTTCTTC. It is translated as CAITNDGYNEQFF.

J is TRBJ2-2 and V is TRBV24-1; tentatively, D is TRBD2 (5 bases). The germline V gene encodes CDR1 KGHDR and CDR2 SFDVKD. V lost 8 bases and J lost 4, with 10 bases in between. The CDR3 consists of 13 residues. CDR3: CATKGTSTGELFF. The CDR3 nucleotides are TGTGCCACCAAGGGAACTAGCACCGGGGAGCTGTTTTTT.

The rearrangement links TRBV5-1 to TRBJ2-5; tentatively, D is TRBD1 or TRBD2 (5 bases each). V lost 9 bases and J lost 4, with 31 bases in between. The germline V gene has CDR1 SGHRS and CDR2 YFSETQ. The CDR3 runs to 18 residues. CDR3 DNA sequence: TGCGCCAACCTACCGTCGGCAGCTGACTCAGAGGGGATAGAGACCCAGTACTTC. This codes for CANLPSAADSEGIETQYF. The complete variable domain, with remaining parts taken from reference TRBV5-1 and TRBJ2-5, reads KAGVTQTPRYLIKTRGQQVTLSCSPISGHRSVSWYQQTPGQGLQFLFEYFSETQRNKGNFPGRFSGRQFSNSRSEMNVSTLELGDSALYLCANLPSAADSEGIETQYFGPGTRLLVL.

At least ten counts were recorded for this clonotype. The gene calls are TRBV7-2 and TRBJ2-1; unclear D gene. V lost 2 bases and J 9 bases, leaving 5 bases between the germline ends. Germline V gene lookup returns CDR1 SGHTA and CDR2 FQGNSA. The CDR3 runs to 11 residues. The CDR3: CASSLRSEQFF. The CDR3, as DNA: TGTGCCAGCAGCTTAAGGAGTGAGCAGTTCTTC. The variable domain in full, with the rest retrieved from reference TRBV7-2 and TRBJ2-1, is GAGVSQSPSNKVTEKGKDVELRCDPISGHTALYWYRQSLGQGLEFLIYFQGNSAPDKSGLPSDRFSAERTGGSVSTLTIQRTQQEDSAVYLCASSLRSEQFFGPGTRLTVL.

V and J are TRBV28 and TRBJ2-7; D not certain. CDR1 is MDHEN and CDR2 is SYDVKM in the germline V gene. The V and J ends lost 5 bases and 5 bases respectively, with 13 bases between them. This CDR3 has 13 residues. The chain's CDR3 is CASSRQPLHEQYF. In DNA, the CDR3 is TGTGCCAGCAGTCGCCAGCCGCTCCACGAGCAGTACTTC.

The CDR3 region is CATQGLAGEQFF. As DNA, the CDR3 is TGTGCCACCCAGGGACTAGCGGGAGAGCAGTTCTTC. The chain couples TRBV27 to TRBJ2-1; 13 bases map to TRBD2. The CDR3 length is 12 residues. Trimming took 10 bases from V and 10 from J; bases not matched to a gene: 4. Germline V gives CDR1 MNHEY, CDR2 SMNVEV (reference sequence).

A word on this clonotype: One end of the junction varies from germline; a read error may be responsible. This chain joins TRBV7-3 and TRBJ2-5; no clear D. This CDR3 spans 13 amino acids. The germline CDR1 and CDR2 sequences are SGHTA and FQGTGA. CDR3 loop: CASSLSRQETRYF. CDR3 bases: TGTGCCAGCAGCTTAAGCAGGCAAGAGACCCGGTACTTC. Full variable domain (rest looked up from reference TRBV7-3 and TRBJ2-5): GAGVSQTPSNKVTEKGKYVELRCDPISGHTALYWYRQSLGQGPEFLIYFQGTGAADDSGLPNDRFFAVRPEGSVSTLKIQRTERGDSAVYLCASSLSRQETRYFGPGTRLLVL.

This clonotype rates as medium-sized. The CDR3 nucleotides are TGTGCCAGCAGCTGGACTAGCGGGAGCACCGGGGAGCTGTTTTTT. Translating gives CASSWTSGSTGELFF. V usage is TRBV7-3 and J usage is TRBJ2-2; 13 nucleotides agree with TRBD2. The CDR3 is 15 amino acids. The junction had 0 bases not matched to a gene; V was cut back by 4 bases and J by 4 bases. CDR1 and CDR2 from the germline V gene are SGHTA and FQGTGA.

This clonotype has ten or more counts. This chain links TRBV7-6 with TRBJ1-2, with no clear D. The CDR3 totals 15 residues. Germline V lookup: CDR1 SGHVS, CDR2 FNYEAQ. The V gene lost 0 bases and the J gene lost 3 bases, with 11 bases spanning the gap. This CDR3 is CASSLAEFTHYGYTF. The DNA of the CDR3 is TGTGCCAGCAGCTTAGCGGAGTTTACCCACTATGGCTACACCTTC.

Only a few counts were recorded for this clonotype. The CDR3 sequence is CASSHQGFLGRNTEAFF. The CDR3 DNA sequence: TGTGCCAGCAGCCATCAAGGATTTTTAGGGCGCAACACTGAAGCTTTCTTT. The chain recombines TRBV4-2 with TRBJ1-1; D ambiguous. Deletions cut 3 bases from V and 2 bases from J, with 19 bases between. The CDR3 loop spans 17 amino acids. The germline gives CDR1 LGHNA, CDR2 YNFKEQ.

The chain links TRBV9 to TRBJ2-3; D possibly uses TRBD1 or TRBD2 (7 bases each). CDR1 SGDLS and CDR2 YYNGEE come from the germline V gene. V was cut by 1 base and J by 4 bases, with 16 bases left in between. The CDR3 loop spans 16 amino acids. CDR3 sequence: CASSVSGGASPDTQYF. The CDR3 DNA reads TGTGCCAGCAGCGTATCAGGGGGGGCCAGTCCAGATACGCAGTATTTT.

This chain connects TRBV29-1 to TRBJ2-1; 9 bases are shared with TRBD1. Germline V lookup: CDR1 SQVTM, CDR2 ANQGSEA. J gave up 8 bases and V 4 bases, and 6 bases lay outside the gene matches. The CDR3 is made up of 13 amino acids. The CDR3 loop is CSVGTGVWHEQFF. As DNA, the CDR3 is TGCAGCGTTGGGACAGGGGTTTGGCATGAGCAGTTCTTC.

This clonotype was seen a few times. CDR3 loop: CASSPLVGQGAGDTQYF. The CDR3 DNA follows: TGTGCCAGCAGCCCACTCGTCGGACAGGGGGCCGGGGATACGCAGTATTTT. The V gene is TRBV11-1, the J gene TRBJ2-3; 11 bases match TRBD1. V gave up 5 bases and J gave up 6 bases; unmatched junction bases: 13. Per the germline V gene, CDR1 is SGHAT and CDR2 is FQDESV (reference sequence). The CDR3 is 17 amino acids. The full variable domain, with the rest looked up from reference TRBV11-1 and TRBJ2-3, is EAEVAQSPRYKITEKSQAVAFWCDPISGHATLYWYRQILGQGPELLVQFQDESVVDDSQLPKDRFSAERLKGVDSTLKIQPAELGDSAMYLCASSPLVGQGAGDTQYFGPGTRLTVL.

This clonotype was observed a handful of times. This rearrangement joins TRBV29-1 to TRBJ2-1; 10 bases align to TRBD1. The ends lost 5 bases at V and 4 bases at J; junction bases unmatched: 5. Germline V gives CDR1 SQVTM, CDR2 ANQGSEA. The CDR3 is 14 residues long. The CDR3 bases are TGCAGCGTTACCGACAGGGGGCTTTACAATGAGCAGTTCTTC. Residues: CSVTDRGLYNEQFF.

This clonotype was counted ten times or more. This sequence joins TRBV18 and TRBJ1-1; possible D gene TRBD1, 6 bases. Trimming pared 6 bases from V and 2 bases from J, leaving 19 bases between. Germline lookup yields CDR1 KGHSH and CDR2 LQKENI. CDR3 length equals 16 residues. In DNA, the CDR3 is TGTGCCAGCTCTTTCGTGCAGGGGCAGGGCAACACTGAAGCTTTCTTT. This codes for CASSFVQGQGNTEAFF.

In DNA form, the CDR3 reads TGCAGTGCCTTGGACAGGATCAACGAGCAGTACTTC. It yields the protein CSALDRINEQYF. This rearrangement joins TRBV20-1 to TRBJ2-7, with 7 bases identical to TRBD1. The CDR3 is made up of 12 amino acids. After removal of 6 bases from V and 5 bases from J, the junction contained 7 bases not matched to a gene. Germline CDR1 reads DFQATT; CDR2 reads SNEGSKA (reference sequence).

There are a few counts of this clonotype. The V gene is TRBV9, the J gene TRBJ2-1, with TRBD1 matching 8 bases. Germline V CDR1 and CDR2: SGDLS, YYNGEE. V gave up 2 bases and J gave up 9 bases; unmatched junction bases: 10. The CDR3 extends over 15 amino acids. The CDR3 bases are TGTGCCAGCAGCGTGGTCAGGGGGCTCATTGGTGAGCAGTTCTTC. The encoded protein is CASSVVRGLIGEQFF. Drawing the rest from reference TRBV9 and TRBJ2-1, the complete variable domain is DSGVTQTPKHLITATGQRVTLRCSPRSGDLSVYWYQQSLDQGLQFLIQYYNGEERAKGNILERFSAQQFPDLHSELNLSSLELGDSALYFCASSVVRGLIGEQFFGPGTRLTVL.